This T cell receptor beta chain was sequenced in a study of shared clonotypes between healthy human individuals. The wider study: Used for every donor were three CD4 naive, three CD4 memory, two CD8 naive and one CD8 memory plate.

Clones were sequenced by immunoSEQ multiplex PCR, and TCRdb holds only the in-frame ones, with some missing. This sample yields about 960,000 clones, of which approximately 80% are seen a single time; approximately 1.5% belongs to the top ten. Regarding the study as a whole: It was observed that roughly 5.1% of naive CD4 clonotypes were shared across a few donors. In general, naive subsets displayed greater estimated richness than memory subsets did.

The CDR3 is made up of 16 amino acids. V dropped 2 bases and J dropped 0; count of bases not matched to a gene: 4. Germline loops: CDR1 LGHNT, CDR2 FRNRAP. Concerning this clone: Its antigen is unknown.

Sequencing was performed on memory CD4+ T cells sorted from blood. Subset given: CD45RA-negative fraction. V gene TRBV12-5 combines with J gene TRBJ2-1; 7 bases match TRBD2. This TCR derives from a man younger than 30 in good health. In DNA, the CDR3 is TGTGCTAGTGGTTTGAGAAGCGGGGACTCCTACAATGAGCAGTTCTTC. It yields the protein CASGLRSGDSYNEQFF.